One sample yielded the 13 T cell receptor beta chains listed below, sequenced in a study of human T cells and chemical hapten exposure. Time point in this sample: patch test 2, 6 weeks after DPC sensitization. Treatment here: therapeutic diphenylcyclopropenone sensitization with weekly scalp DPC. TCRdb called the RACE reads again in MiXCR, with one record for every CDR3 protein. The table has approximately 80,000 distinct CDR3 sequences, 8.5% to 12% seen once. The input for sequencing was whole blood, taken in connection with sensitization to the hapten diphenylcyclopropenone (DPC). These receptors came from a woman between 45 and 65 years old with alopecia areata. Some clones in this sample may be carry-over from other donors' samples.

This clonotype has at least ten counts. The chain uses TRBV5-5 and TRBJ1-1; D unresolved. The CDR3 is made up of 13 amino acids. CDR1 SGHKS and CDR2 YYEKEE come from the germline V gene (reference sequence). V gave up 0 bases and J gave up 5 bases, with 8 bases separating them. CDR3 sequence reads: CASSLEWGTEAFF. CDR3 DNA: TGTGCCAGCAGCTTGGAATGGGGAACTGAAGCTTTCTTT.

This clonotype was counted at least ten times. The chain couples TRBV6-2 or TRBV6-3 to TRBJ1-5, with D tentatively TRBD1 (5 bases). This CDR3 contains 16 residues. Germline CDR1 reads MNHEY; CDR2 reads SVGEGT. V lost 4 bases and J 5 bases, leaving 18 bases between the germline ends. The CDR3 region is CASSFGIWGDDQPQHF. The CDR3 nucleotides are TGTGCCAGCAGTTTTGGTATTTGGGGGGATGATCAGCCCCAGCATTTT.

This clonotype was observed a handful of times. This sequence joins TRBV6-5 and TRBJ1-2, with 7 bases fitting TRBD1. Looked up from germline, CDR1 is MNHEY and CDR2 is SVGAGI. The CDR3 loop spans 15 amino acids. The V segment lost 4 bases and the J segment 0 bases; nucleotides outside the gene matches: 5. The DNA of the CDR3 is TGTGCCAGCAGTTCCCCGGGACAGTCTAACTATGGCTACACCTTC. This codes for CASSSPGQSNYGYTF.

This clonotype was found many times. This chain's CDR3 is CASSPQGGAAEAFF. CDR3 nucleotide sequence: TGTGCCAGCTCACCCCAGGGCGGGGCCGCTGAAGCTTTCTTT. The chain joins TRBV18 to TRBJ1-1; D perhaps matches TRBD1 (5 bases). The CDR3 extends over 14 amino acids. Germline V lookup: CDR1 KGHSH, CDR2 LQKENI. The V end lost 3 bases, the J end lost 6 bases, and 14 bases lay between the germline ends.

The chain combines TRBV29-1 with TRBJ2-1; 9 bases are a match to TRBD2. V dropped 6 bases and J dropped 0; count of bases not matched to a gene: 3. The CDR3 extends over 14 amino acids. Per the germline V gene, CDR1 is SQVTM and CDR2 is ANQGSEA. The CDR3 spells CSVGSGSSYNEQFF. The CDR3 DNA is TGCAGCGTCGGTAGCGGGAGCTCCTACAATGAGCAGTTCTTC.

This clonotype was counted a few times. The chain employs TRBV5-1 and TRBJ2-3; TRBD2 matches at 8 bases. Germline V gene data show CDR1 as SGHRS and CDR2 as YFSETQ. The V and J ends lost 4 bases and 4 bases, in that order; junction bases with no gene match: 5. The CDR3 runs 14 residues. CDR3 sequence reads: CASSPGGPSDTQYF. CDR3 coding DNA: TGCGCCAGCAGCCCGGGAGGGCCTTCAGATACGCAGTATTTT.

Ten or more counts support this clonotype. The chain recombines TRBV4-3 with TRBJ2-3; TRBD2 aligns across 10 bases. The CDR3 is 17 residues long. The germline V gene has CDR1 LGHNA and CDR2 YSLEER. V gave up 1 base and J gave up 3 bases; unmatched junction bases: 7. The CDR3 here is CASSQVASGSTTDTQYF. CDR3 sequence (DNA): TGCGCCAGCAGCCAAGTGGCTAGCGGGAGTACAACAGATACGCAGTATTTT.

The rearrangement joins TRBV2 to TRBJ2-5; possible D gene TRBD1, 5 bases. Germline V gene lookup returns CDR1 SNHLY and CDR2 FYNNEI. Trimming removed 4 bases at V and 5 bases at J, with 14 bases between. The CDR3 loop spans 14 amino acids. The CDR3 here is CASSGQKPRETQYF. The DNA of the CDR3 is TGTGCCAGCAGTGGACAGAAGCCCCGGGAGACCCAGTACTTC.

This clonotype was recorded at least ten times. The chain carries TRBV18 and TRBJ2-3, with 12 bases fitting TRBD2. This CDR3 is built from 18 residues. CDR1 is KGHSH, CDR2 LQKENI, per germline. The V and J ends lost 3 bases and 6 bases, in that order; junction bases with no gene match: 13. Here the CDR3 reads CASSPIPGLAGLTDTQYF. CDR3 bases: TGTGCCAGCTCACCGATCCCTGGACTAGCGGGATTAACCGATACGCAGTATTTT.

This clonotype was seen a few times. The gene calls are TRBV11-2 and TRBJ2-2; D remains ambiguous. Trimming took 1 base from V and 2 from J, leaving 11 bases between them. Germline V CDR1 and CDR2: SGHAT, FQNNGV. This CDR3 comprises 16 residues. The chain's CDR3 is CASSLVRTVNTGELFF. The CDR3 DNA reads TGTGCCAGCAGCTTAGTTCGGACGGTCAACACCGGGGAGCTGTTTTTT.

Remarks on this clonotype: A much larger clonotype is one base distant, so this may be a read error. This chain uses TRBV7-2 with TRBJ2-3, with 7 positions matching TRBD1. The germline V gene has CDR1 SGHTA and CDR2 FQGNSA. With 8 bases clipped from V and 8 bases from J, the junction kept 10 bases outside the gene matches. The CDR3 is 13 amino acids. The CDR3 here is CASARGRGVTQYF. In nucleotides, the CDR3 is TGTGCCAGCGCCAGGGGGAGAGGAGTTACGCAGTATTTT.

This clonotype was detected only a few times. The chain links TRBV24-1 to TRBJ2-1; 7 nucleotides align to TRBD2. V lost 7 bases, J lost 6 bases, and 14 bases stayed unmatched. The V gene's germline CDR1 is KGHDR and CDR2 SFDVKD. The CDR3 runs to 16 residues. The CDR3 DNA reads TGTGCCACCAGCCACTACGGGGGAGGGGCGCCCAATGAGCAGTTCTTC. This encodes CATSHYGGGAPNEQFF.

This clonotype was observed a handful of times. The chain combines TRBV29-1 with TRBJ1-1; D not certain. The germline gives CDR1 SQVTM, CDR2 ANQGSEA. The CDR3 runs to 13 residues. Trimming removed 7 bases from V and 5 bases from J, with 17 bases in between. The CDR3 DNA follows: TGCAGCGCCAGGAAGGTAGGCTTGACTGAAGCTTTCTTT. Its translation: CSARKVGLTEAFF.